Listed here are 21 T cell receptor beta chains from one sample, sequenced in a study of shared clonotypes between healthy human individuals. Produced via immunoSEQ multiplex PCR; TCRdb's table is partial and in-frame only. The sample yields approximately 1.5 million clones, 95% to 99% seen once. The sample comprised naive CD4+ T cells sorted from blood. Subset reported: CD45RA+ positively selected. All receptors come from a young man in good health.

This chain connects TRBV29-1 to TRBJ2-5; 7 positions agree with TRBD1. J gave up 1 base and V 7 bases, and 3 bases lay outside the gene matches. The CDR3 is 12 amino acids. Germline V gene data show CDR1 as SQVTM and CDR2 as ANQGSEA. The CDR3 nucleotides read TGCAGCGGGGGACAGATCCAAGAGACCCAGTACTTC. It translates to CSGGQIQETQYF.

The J gene is TRBJ2-3, the V gene TRBV5-1; 12 bases are a match to TRBD2. The germline V gene encodes CDR1 SGHRS and CDR2 YFSETQ. The V segment lost 0 bases and the J segment 12 bases; nucleotides outside the gene matches: 5. The CDR3 sequence is 14 residues long. CDR3 region: CASSLALAGGPQYF. The CDR3 DNA follows: TGCGCCAGCAGCTTGGCTCTAGCGGGAGGGCCCCAGTATTTT.

This chain connects TRBV5-5 to TRBJ2-7; either TRBD1 or TRBD2 may supply D (5 bases each). Germline CDR1 SGHKS, CDR2 YYEKEE (reference sequence). The ends were cut back, 4 bases at V and 4 bases at J, with 15 bases in the middle. The CDR3 sequence is 14 residues long. CDR3 region: CASSPGTAPYEQYF. The CDR3 DNA reads as TGTGCCAGCAGCCCCGGGACCGCCCCATACGAGCAGTACTTC.

The chain couples TRBV11-2 to TRBJ2-6; TRBD1 matches at 7 bases. Trimming at V came to 5 bases and at J to 0 bases, leaving 1 base not matched to a gene. CDR1 is SGHAT and CDR2 is FQNNGV in the germline V gene. The CDR3 totals 15 residues. CDR3 in DNA: TGTGCCAGCAGCCCAGGGGGCTCTGGGGCCAACGTCCTGACTTTC. This codes for CASSPGGSGANVLTF.

The chain carries TRBV9 and TRBJ2-3; the match to TRBD1 covers 7 bases. CDR1 and CDR2 from the germline V gene are SGDLS and YYNGEE. J was trimmed by 2 bases and V by 4 bases; bases with no gene match: 10. The CDR3 loop spans 16 amino acids. The CDR3 DNA is TGTGCCAGCAGCCCTACAGGGGACCCCCACACAGATACGCAGTATTTT. Amino acids: CASSPTGDPHTDTQYF.

As regards this clone: The junction does not match germline at one end; this may be a read error. The rearrangement joins TRBV5-5 to TRBJ2-2; D unresolved. CDR1 and CDR2 from the germline V gene are SGHKS and YYEKEE (reference sequence). CDR3 length equals 15 residues. The CDR3 is CASRLGNTWAGELFF. CDR3 nucleotides: TGTGCCAGCAGGTTGGGGAATACCTGGGCCGGGGAGCTGTTTTTT. Based on the CDR3 plus reference TRBV5-5 and TRBJ2-2, the full variable domain is DAGVTQSPTHLIKTRGQQVTLRCSPISGHKSVSWYQQVLGQGPQFIFQYYEKEERGRGNFPDRFSARQFPNYSSELNVNALLLGDSALYLCASRLGNTWAGELFFGEGSRLTVL.

A word on this clone: The same CDR3 can be traced to other DNA sequences in this sample. The CDR3 region is CASSGDRGNEKLFF. In nucleotides, the CDR3 is TGCGCCAGCAGCGGGGACAGGGGGAATGAAAAACTGTTTTTT. V is TRBV5-1 and J is TRBJ1-4; 11 positions agree with TRBD1. In germline, CDR1 is SGHRS, CDR2 YFSETQ. The CDR3 totals 14 residues. With V trimmed by 4 bases and J by 5 bases, 1 base remained unmatched.

The rearrangement links TRBV6-1 to TRBJ2-1, with TRBD1 matching 7 bases. The length of the CDR3 is 14 residues. V was pared by 6 bases and J by 4 bases, with 6 bases of the junction left unmatched. Looked up from germline, CDR1 is MNHNS and CDR2 is SASEGT. This CDR3 is CASRIKDRYNEQFF. The CDR3 coding sequence is TGTGCCAGCAGGATCAAGGACAGGTACAATGAGCAGTTCTTC.

The V gene is TRBV5-1, the J gene TRBJ1-2; D not resolved. The CDR3 has 16 amino acids. CDR1 SGHRS and CDR2 YFSETQ come from the germline V gene. V was clipped by 6 bases and J by 3 bases, with 21 bases between them. The DNA for the CDR3 is TGCGCCAGCACCCCCCGGGTTGGAGCGTCGGACTATGGCTACACCTTC. This sequence encodes CASTPRVGASDYGYTF. The full variable domain, with the rest looked up from reference TRBV5-1 and TRBJ1-2, is KAGVTQTPRYLIKTRGQQVTLSCSPISGHRSVSWYQQTPGQGLQFLFEYFSETQRNKGNFPGRFSGRQFSNSRSEMNVSTLELGDSALYLCASTPRVGASDYGYTFGSGTRLTVV.

The chain combines TRBV5-4 with TRBJ1-1; 8 nucleotides match TRBD1. The CDR3 spans 17 residues. Germline V gene lookup returns CDR1 SGHNT and CDR2 YYREEE (reference sequence). Germline trimming cut 4 bases from V and 1 base from J; bases unmatched to any gene: 12. CDR3 region: CASSPGGGDRKNTEAFF. DNA of the CDR3: TGTGCCAGCAGCCCGGGTGGAGGGGACAGGAAGAACACTGAAGCTTTCTTT.

This clone has only one observation. The chain recombines TRBV29-1 with TRBJ2-3; D is undetermined. Deletions cut 4 bases from V and 2 bases from J, with 10 bases between. CDR3 size: 13 residues. Germline CDR1 and CDR2: SQVTM and ANQGSEA. This CDR3 is CSVASVITDTQYF. CDR3 sequence (DNA): TGCAGCGTTGCATCGGTGATCACAGATACGCAGTATTTT.

V gene TRBV18 combines with J gene TRBJ1-4; 7 positions agree with TRBD1. Trimming took 0 bases from V and 8 from J; bases not matched to a gene: 6. The CDR3 extends over 15 amino acids. Germline V gene lookup returns CDR1 KGHSH and CDR2 LQKENI. The CDR3 DNA sequence: TGTGCCAGCTCACCACCAGCAGGGGGGTACGAAAAACTGTTTTTT. It yields the protein CASSPPAGGYEKLFF.

The chain links TRBV30 to TRBJ1-2; unclear D gene. Trimming cost V 5 bases and J 5 bases, with 15 bases left between them. Germline CDR1 reads GTSNPN; CDR2 reads SVGIG (reference sequence). This CDR3 comprises 13 residues. The CDR3: CAWVPQAAYGYTF. The CDR3 nucleotides are TGTGCCTGGGTACCTCAGGCAGCTTATGGCTACACCTTC.

The CDR3 protein is CASSVRTDYGYTF. CDR3 bases: TGTGCCAGCAGTGTGCGGACAGACTATGGCTACACCTTC. The chain joins TRBV6-1 to TRBJ1-2; D is possibly TRBD1 (6 bases). The CDR3 sequence is 13 residues long. The V end lost 4 bases, the J end lost 3 bases, and 9 bases lay between the germline ends. Germline CDR1 MNHNS, CDR2 SASEGT.

The genes are TRBV2 and TRBJ1-1, with D perhaps matching TRBD1 (5 bases). Germline V lookup: CDR1 SNHLY, CDR2 FYNNEI. V lost 2 bases and J lost 1, with 11 bases in between. The CDR3 is made up of 15 amino acids. For the CDR3, the DNA is TGTGCCAGCAGTGAACAGGGCACCTCGAACACTGAAGCTTTCTTT. Translation: CASSEQGTSNTEAFF. The entire variable domain, with the rest obtained from reference TRBV2 and TRBJ1-1, is as follows: EPEVTQTPSHQVTQMGQEVILRCVPISNHLYFYWYRQILGQKVEFLVSFYNNEISEKSEIFDDQFSVERPDGSNFTLKIRSTKLEDSAMYFCASSEQGTSNTEAFFGQGTRLTVV.

V gene TRBV18 combines with J gene TRBJ1-3; unclear D gene. Trimming shortened V by 3 bases and J by 0 bases, and 9 bases separated the two germline ends. The germline V gene encodes CDR1 KGHSH and CDR2 LQKENI. The length of the CDR3 is 15 residues. The CDR3 sequence: CASSPRTASGNTIYF. The CDR3 nucleotides are TGTGCCAGCTCACCTCGGACGGCCTCTGGAAACACCATATATTTT.

This clone has a single count. The chain combines TRBV19 with TRBJ1-2; D possibly corresponds to TRBD1 (6 bases). Trimming stripped 4 bases from V and 8 bases from J, with 20 bases between. The CDR3 extends over 15 amino acids. Germline V gene lookup returns CDR1 LNHDA and CDR2 SQIVND (reference sequence). As DNA, the CDR3 is TGTGCCAGTAGTACGACCGGGACACCGATCGGGGGCTACACCTTC. Protein: CASSTTGTPIGGYTF.

The rearrangement joins TRBV2 to TRBJ2-2; 9 bases align to TRBD2. The ends lost 7 bases at V and 5 bases at J; junction bases unmatched: 8. Per germline, CDR1 SNHLY and CDR2 FYNNEI. The CDR3 extends over 15 amino acids. CDR3 protein: CASTRAGGRTGELFF. The DNA of the CDR3 is TGTGCCAGCACTCGAGCGGGGGGCCGAACCGGGGAGCTGTTTTTT.

This clone was recorded a few times. The sample has other DNA sequences that encode this CDR3 too. This chain links TRBV10-3 with TRBJ2-5; no definite D call. The CDR3 extends over 11 amino acids. The V and J ends lost 0 bases and 5 bases respectively, with 1 base between them. CDR1 is ENHRY and CDR2 is SYGVKD in the germline V gene. CDR3 coding DNA: TGTGCCATCAGTGAGTCGGAGACCCAGTACTTC. It translates to CAISESETQYF.

The V and J genes are TRBV11-2 and TRBJ1-2; D gene unclear. V was shortened by 5 bases and J by 4 bases, with 14 bases between the two germline ends. The CDR3 spans 14 residues. In germline, CDR1 is SGHAT, CDR2 FQNNGV. The DNA of the CDR3 is TGTGCCAGCAGCGCCTTAGTGGGGATCTATGGCTACACCTTC. The encoded protein is CASSALVGIYGYTF.

V gene TRBV29-1 combines with J gene TRBJ2-3, with D tentatively TRBD1 (6 bases). CDR3 length: 15 amino acids. Per germline, CDR1 SQVTM and CDR2 ANQGSEA. Trimming took off 6 bases at V and 0 bases at J, with 16 bases between the two ends. The DNA of the CDR3 is TGCAGCGTCCAATTACAGGGTGGAAGCACAGATACGCAGTATTTT. As protein: CSVQLQGGSTDTQYF.